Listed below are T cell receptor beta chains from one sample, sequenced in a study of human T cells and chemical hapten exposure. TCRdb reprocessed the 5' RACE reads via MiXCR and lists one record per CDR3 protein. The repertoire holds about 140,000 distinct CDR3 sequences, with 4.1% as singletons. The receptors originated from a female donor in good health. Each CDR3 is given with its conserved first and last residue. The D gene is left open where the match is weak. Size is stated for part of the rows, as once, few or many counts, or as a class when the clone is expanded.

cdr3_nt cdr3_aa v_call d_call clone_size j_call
TGTGCCAGCAGTTTATCGCGCAGCTACACCGGGGAGCTGTTTTTT CASSLSRSYTGELFF TRBV27 - few TRBJ2-2
TGTGCCAGCAAAAGGGGCTTACCGGGACAAACAAGTCCCACAGATACGCAGTATTTT CASKRGLPGQTSPTDTQYF TRBV28 - few TRBJ2-3
TGTGCCAGCAGGCTGACAGGGGGACGGAATTCACCCCTCCACTTT CASRLTGGRNSPLHF TRBV6-2/TRBV6-3 TRBD1 few TRBJ1-6
TGTGCCAGCAGTTGGTCAGGAGCCGGACAACTGTTTTTT CASSWSGAGQLFF TRBV27 - many TRBJ1-4
TGTGCCAGCAGCTCCCCGGGGGTAATGCATCAGCCCCAGCATTTT CASSSPGVMHQPQHF TRBV28 - many TRBJ1-5
TGTGCCAGCAGCAAGTCCGGGAACACCGGGGAGCTGTTTTTT CASSKSGNTGELFF TRBV7-7 - many TRBJ2-2
TGTGCCAGCAGTCCAGGCCTCGCCCTGATTTTC CASSPGLALIF TRBV12-3/TRBV12-4 - many TRBJ1-2
TGTGCCAGCAGATCCGGACAGCGCCGGGGGCAAGAGACCCAGTACTTC CASRSGQRRGQETQYF TRBV12-3/TRBV12-4 - few TRBJ2-5
TGCAGTGCTAGAGTTGGTAGCGGGGGCAGCTCCTACAATGAGCAGTTCTTC CSARVGSGGSSYNEQFF TRBV20-1 TRBD2 many TRBJ2-1
TGTGCCAGCCGGGGACCGAACTATGGCTACACCTTC CASRGPNYGYTF TRBV27 - many TRBJ1-2
TGCAGCGTCCCTACTAGCGGGATCACAGATACGCAGTATTTT CSVPTSGITDTQYF TRBV29-1 TRBD2 few TRBJ2-3
TGTGCCAGCACCCCAGGGGCGGGGTTGAACACTGAAGCTTTCTTT CASTPGAGLNTEAFF TRBV7-9 - many TRBJ1-1
TGTGCCAGCAGCTCACAGGGGGGGAGGTGCGAGCAGTACTTC CASSSQGGRCEQYF TRBV9 - - TRBJ2-7
TGTGCCAGCAGTCCCTTCCCCGGGACAGAGTTCTACAATGAGCAGTTCTTC CASSPFPGTEFYNEQFF TRBV27 TRBD1 many TRBJ2-1
TGTGCCAGCACGAATCCAATTAGGCTGAACACTGAAGCTTTCTTT CASTNPIRLNTEAFF TRBV6-1 - many TRBJ1-1
TGTGCCAGCAGCTTTCTATGGGGTCAGCCCCAGCATTTT CASSFLWGQPQHF TRBV7-4 - many TRBJ1-5
TGCAGTGCTATCTCAACCGGGACAACCAATCAGCCCCAGCATTTT CSAISTGTTNQPQHF TRBV20-1 - many TRBJ1-5
TGCAGTGCGAGGACAGACCTCTATAATTCACCCCTCCACTTT CSARTDLYNSPLHF TRBV20-1 - many TRBJ1-6
TGTGCCAGCAGTTTCTACAGGGGGCAAGGAAAACTGTTTTTT CASSFYRGQGKLFF TRBV12-3/TRBV12-4 TRBD1 many TRBJ1-4
TGTGCCAGCAGTTACGGGGCTCAGCCCCAGCATTTT CASSYGAQPQHF TRBV6-2/TRBV6-3 - many TRBJ1-5
TGCGCCAGCAGCTTGTCCGCGGGGTATGAGCAGTTCTTC CASSLSAGYEQFF TRBV5-1 - many TRBJ2-1
TGCAGCGTCCAACCCCTCCGGGACAGTGGGACCTACGAGCAGTACTTC CSVQPLRDSGTYEQYF TRBV29-1 TRBD1 many TRBJ2-7
TGTGCCAGCGCCATGTCGGCGGGGGGGCACAATGAGCAGTTCTTC CASAMSAGGHNEQFF TRBV7-8 TRBD2 many TRBJ2-1
TGCGCCAGCAGTGGGTCCACGGTAGCGGGTATCACAGATACGCAGTATTTT CASSGSTVAGITDTQYF TRBV10-2 TRBD2 many TRBJ2-3
TGTGCCAGCAGTAAGCGGGGGGGCCTATATACTCCAGATACGCAGTATTTT CASSKRGGLYTPDTQYF TRBV2 TRBD2 many TRBJ2-3
TGTGCCAGCAGTTACGGATCGTACAGAAGGGGTAACACTGAAGCTTTCTTT CASSYGSYRRGNTEAFF TRBV6-5 - many TRBJ1-1
TGCAGTGCTAGAGCGGGACGGTACACTGAAGCTTTCTTT CSARAGRYTEAFF TRBV20-1 - few TRBJ1-1
TGTGCCAGCAGCTTAGGGGACCCCTATGGCTACACCTTC CASSLGDPYGYTF TRBV7-9 - - TRBJ1-2
TGTGCCAGCAGCCAGCGGGGGGGCTGGCACGGGACCCAGTACTTC CASSQRGGWHGTQYF TRBV28 TRBD2 few TRBJ2-5
TGCGCCAGCAGCTTGGAAGGACAGAGGTCTGGCGGGGAGCTGTTTTTT CASSLEGQRSGGELFF TRBV5-1 - many TRBJ2-2
TGCAGTGCACCAGAGAGGGGCGGAAGAAACTATGGCTACACCTTC CSAPERGGRNYGYTF TRBV20-1 - many TRBJ1-2
TGCAGCGTTGTCCTAGCGGGGGGCCCCACCTACGAGCAGTACTTC CSVVLAGGPTYEQYF TRBV29-1 TRBD2 many TRBJ2-7
TGTGCCAGCAGCTTCACAGGGACGAGGTCACCCCTCCACTTT CASSFTGTRSPLHF TRBV7-2 - many TRBJ1-6
TGTGCCAGTAGATCCCAGGGATCCTACGAGCAGTACTTC CASRSQGSYEQYF TRBV19 - many TRBJ2-7
TGTGCCAGCAGCTCCGGGACAGGGGCGGCCCGGGAGCAGTTCTTC CASSSGTGAAREQFF TRBV7-3 TRBD1 many TRBJ2-1
TGCAGCGTCCACACGACAGGAGGCTATGGCTACACCTTC CSVHTTGGYGYTF TRBV29-1 - many TRBJ1-2
TGTGCCAGCATCCCTCCCGGGGAAGAGACCCAGTACTTC CASIPPGEETQYF TRBV6-5 - many TRBJ2-5
TGTGCCAGCAGAGATCGTTACACTGAAGCTTTCTTT CASRDRYTEAFF TRBV12-3/TRBV12-4 - few TRBJ1-1
TGCAGTGAAGATCGGGACAGGGAGAATCAGCCCCAGCATTTT CSEDRDRENQPQHF TRBV20-1 TRBD1 many TRBJ1-5
TGTGCCAGCAGTACGGGACAGGGAACGACGGTTGGTGGCTACACCTTC CASSTGQGTTVGGYTF TRBV27 TRBD1 many TRBJ1-2
TGTGCCAGCAGTCTCTCTTTCAATGAGCAGTTCTTC CASSLSFNEQFF TRBV12-3/TRBV12-4 - many TRBJ2-1
TGTGCCAGCAGTCCCCTCGACAGGGGGGGAGGTGAAAAACTGTTTTTT CASSPLDRGGGEKLFF TRBV6-5 TRBD1 many TRBJ1-4
TGTGCCTGGGAAGCGGGGGTAGCCAAAAACATTCAGTACTTC CAWEAGVAKNIQYF TRBV30 TRBD2 many TRBJ2-4
TGTGCCAGCAGTGAAATCGGGGTACCCGGTGCAGATACGCAGTATTTT CASSEIGVPGADTQYF TRBV6-1 - few TRBJ2-3
TGTGCCAGCACCCCGCGGCGGGGGATCGTGACCCAGTACTTC CASTPRRGIVTQYF TRBV6-5 TRBD2 few TRBJ2-5
TGTGCCAGCAGTGGGGGACAACCAGGGCAGCCCCAGCATTTT CASSGGQPGQPQHF TRBV28 - few TRBJ1-5
TGTGCCAGCAGCCGGGGCACAAATCAGCCCCAGCATTTT CASSRGTNQPQHF TRBV6-5 - few TRBJ1-5
TGTGCCATCAGTGCCCTCGGACAGGGCAACAGTAATGAGCAGTTCTTC CAISALGQGNSNEQFF TRBV10-3 TRBD1 many TRBJ2-1
TGCAGTGCTACGAAGGAGGGGCGGAGGCCGTTT CSATKEGRRPF TRBV20-1 - few TRBJ1-1
TGTGCCAGCAAGTCCTACAATGAGCAGTTCTTC CASKSYNEQFF TRBV28 - many TRBJ2-1
TGTGCCATGAGCCCGGGGTTGGGCGAGCAGTACTTC CAMSPGLGEQYF TRBV10-3 - many TRBJ2-7